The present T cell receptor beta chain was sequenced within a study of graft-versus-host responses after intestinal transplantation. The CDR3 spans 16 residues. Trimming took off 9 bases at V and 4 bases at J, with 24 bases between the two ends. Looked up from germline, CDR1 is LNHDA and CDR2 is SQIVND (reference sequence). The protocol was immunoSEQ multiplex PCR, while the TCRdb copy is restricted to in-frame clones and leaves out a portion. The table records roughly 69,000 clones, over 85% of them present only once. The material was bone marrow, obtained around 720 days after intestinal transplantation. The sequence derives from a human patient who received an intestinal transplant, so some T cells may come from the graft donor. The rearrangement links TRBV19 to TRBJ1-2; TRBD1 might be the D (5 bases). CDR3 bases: TGTGCCAGCCGGGGACCAGGGAGTCAGTTCGCCTATGGCTACACCTTC. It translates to CASRGPGSQFAYGYTF. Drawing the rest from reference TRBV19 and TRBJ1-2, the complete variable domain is DGGITQSPKYLFRKEGQNVTLSCEQNLNHDAMYWYRQDPGQGLRLIYYSQIVNDFQKGDIAEGYSVSREKKESFPLTVTSAQKNPTAFYLCASRGPGSQFAYGYTFGSGTRLTVV.